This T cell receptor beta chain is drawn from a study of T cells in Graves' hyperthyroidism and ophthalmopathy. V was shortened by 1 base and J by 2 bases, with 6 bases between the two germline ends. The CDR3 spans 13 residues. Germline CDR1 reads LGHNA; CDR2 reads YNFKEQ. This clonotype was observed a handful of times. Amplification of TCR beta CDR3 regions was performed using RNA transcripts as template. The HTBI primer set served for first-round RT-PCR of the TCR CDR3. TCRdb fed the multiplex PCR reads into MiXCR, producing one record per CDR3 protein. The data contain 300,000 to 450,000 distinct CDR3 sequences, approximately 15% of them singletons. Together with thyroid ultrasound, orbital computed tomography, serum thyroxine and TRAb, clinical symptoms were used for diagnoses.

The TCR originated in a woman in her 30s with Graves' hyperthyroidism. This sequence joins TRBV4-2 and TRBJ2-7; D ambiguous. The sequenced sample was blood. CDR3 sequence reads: CASSQGYTYEQYF. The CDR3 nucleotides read TGTGCCAGCAGCCAAGGGTATACCTACGAGCAGTACTTC.